The sequence of this TCR beta chain was determined in a study of T cell repertoires in cytomegalovirus infection. About the research overall: Public TCR beta signature analysis indicated the presence of both CMV infection and matching HLA type. Study-level results: Clonotype analysis showed dominance of the ex vivo response by HLA-C-restricted CMV-specific TCR beta clonotypes.

This CDR3 region has 12 residues. V dropped 9 bases and J dropped 10 bases, with 13 bases sitting between them. The germline CDR1 and CDR2 sequences are SNHLY and FYNNEI. About this clonotype itself: Its antigen is not identified.

TCRdb reprocessed the reads with MiXCR, giving one entry per CDR3 protein. The table lists around 530,000 distinct CDR3 sequences, approximately 16% of them singletons, with 20% to 30% in the top ten. This TCR derives from a human donor in good health (CMV status not recorded). Some clones in this sample may be carry-over from other donors' samples. Sequenced: CD8+ T cells from PBMCs. This chain connects TRBV2 to TRBJ1-6, with D unresolved. The CDR3 reads CASMFQRSPLHF. CDR3 nucleotides: TGTGCCAGTATGTTTCAGAGGTCACCCCTCCACTTT.